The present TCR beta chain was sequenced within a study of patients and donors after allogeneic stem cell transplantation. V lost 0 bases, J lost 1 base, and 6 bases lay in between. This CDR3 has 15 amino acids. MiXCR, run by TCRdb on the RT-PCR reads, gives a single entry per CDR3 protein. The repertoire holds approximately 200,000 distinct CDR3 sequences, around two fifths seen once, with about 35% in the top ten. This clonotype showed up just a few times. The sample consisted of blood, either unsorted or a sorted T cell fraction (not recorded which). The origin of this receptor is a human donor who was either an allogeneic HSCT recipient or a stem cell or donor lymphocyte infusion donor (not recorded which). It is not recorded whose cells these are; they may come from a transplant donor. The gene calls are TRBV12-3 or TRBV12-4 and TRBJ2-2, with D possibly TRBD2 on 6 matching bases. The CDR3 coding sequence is TGTGCCAGCAGTTTAGCGGGAGGGAACACCGGGGAGCTGTTTTTT. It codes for CASSLAGGNTGELFF.